One and the same sample provided the 29 T cell receptor beta chains below, sequenced in a study of T-cell reconstitution after alpha-beta-depleted transplantation in children. During its preparation, the TCRbeta library received unique molecular identifiers. One entry per CDR3 protein results from TCRdb running MiXCR on the PCR reads. The data contain around 380,000 distinct CDR3 sequences, roughly 10% of them seen just once; the ten biggest clones take up roughly 5%. Material: PBMCs from the stem cell graft donor, obtained from the stem cell graft. The receptor set was obtained from a human donor who donated a stem cell graft to a child with acute myeloid leukemia.

This chain's CDR3 is CSARVAIGPGTGDSSSYEQYF. The DNA for the CDR3 is TGCAGTGCTAGAGTAGCTATTGGTCCCGGGACAGGGGATTCTAGCTCCTACGAGCAGTACTTC. This chain joins TRBV20-1 and TRBJ2-7; the match to TRBD1 covers 10 bases. Germline V gene lookup returns CDR1 DFQATT and CDR2 SNEGSKA (reference sequence). Losses at the gene ends were 1 base for V and 0 bases for J; bases not matched to a gene: 21. This CDR3 region has 21 residues.

This clonotype occurred a few times. The V and J genes are TRBV5-6 and TRBJ1-3, with no clear D. V lost 1 base to trimming and J lost 4 bases, with 3 bases between them. The CDR3 runs 12 residues. The V gene's germline CDR1 is SGHDT and CDR2 YYEEEE. The CDR3 nucleotides are TGTGCCAGCAGCTTGAAAGGAAACACCATATATTTT. Translated: CASSLKGNTIYF.

This clonotype was counted between two and nine times. V gene TRBV25-1 combines with J gene TRBJ2-6, with 8 bases identical to TRBD2. The CDR3 has 18 amino acids. V was clipped by 1 base and J by 3 bases; unmatched bases: 8. Germline lookup yields CDR1 MGHDK and CDR2 SYGVNS. The CDR3 coding sequence is TGTGCCAGCAGTGAATTCTTCGGGGGGGCAGGTGGGGCCAACGTCCTGACTTTC. This translates into CASSEFFGGAGGANVLTF. The full variable domain, its missing parts supplied by reference TRBV25-1 and TRBJ2-6, is EADIYQTPRYLVIGTGKKITLECSQTMGHDKMYWYQQDPGMELHLIHYSYGVNSTEKGDLSSESTVSRIRTEHFPLTLESARPSHTSQYLCASSEFFGGAGGANVLTFGAGSRLTVL.

The table lists this clonotype with a few counts. V and J are TRBV12-3 or TRBV12-4 and TRBJ1-4; 9 nucleotides align to TRBD1. This CDR3 contains 18 residues. J lost 3 bases, V lost 5 bases, and 13 bases had no gene match. Written as DNA, the CDR3 is TGTGCCAGCAGTGCCACTACCCGGGACAGGGAATCTAATGAAAAACTGTTTTTT. It specifies CASSATTRDRESNEKLFF.

This clonotype was detected only a few times. The chain employs TRBV29-1 and TRBJ2-7; 9 bases are shared with TRBD1. Looked up from germline, CDR1 is SQVTM and CDR2 is ANQGSEA. CDR3 size: 13 residues. The trim removed 6 bases at V and 4 bases at J, leaving 7 bases unmatched. CDR3: CSVISGTGYEQYF. The CDR3 nucleotides are TGCAGCGTCATCTCCGGGACAGGGTACGAGCAGTACTTC.

This clonotype was counted between two and nine times. This rearrangement joins TRBV6-2 or TRBV6-3 to TRBJ1-5, with 9 positions matching TRBD1. V lost 5 bases to trimming and J lost 5 bases; unmatched junction nucleotides: 4. This CDR3 comprises 14 residues. Germline V gives CDR1 MNHEY, CDR2 SVGEGT. The CDR3 region has the DNA TGTGCCAGCAGTAAAGACAGGGGGGATCAGCCCCAGCATTTT. This sequence encodes CASSKDRGDQPQHF.

The V and J genes are TRBV5-1 and TRBJ2-2; weak D call: TRBD1 (5 bases). The CDR3 is 13 residues long. Germline assignment: CDR1 SGHRS and CDR2 YFSETQ. The germline V and J ends were trimmed by 6 bases and 3 bases, with 9 bases remaining between them. CDR3 region: CASTQGYTGELFF. CDR3 DNA sequence: TGCGCCAGCACTCAGGGTTACACCGGGGAGCTGTTTTTT.

V is TRBV19 and J is TRBJ2-1; 8 bases fit TRBD1. J gave up 7 bases and V 7 bases, and 15 bases lay outside the gene matches. Per germline, CDR1 LNHDA and CDR2 SQIVND (reference sequence). The CDR3 loop spans 16 amino acids. The CDR3 sequence: CASIQQGQGARNEQFF. Here the CDR3 DNA reads TGTGCCAGTATCCAGCAGGGGCAGGGGGCGCGGAATGAGCAGTTCTTC.

As for this clonotype: A much more abundant neighbour one base away suggests this may be a read error. This sequence joins TRBV6-5 and TRBJ2-4, with TRBD1 matching over 7 bases. The germline gives CDR1 MNHEY, CDR2 SVGAGI. V gave up 2 bases and J gave up 9 bases; unmatched junction bases: 7. The length of the CDR3 is 14 residues. The CDR3 here is CASSYGDRQTIQYF. The CDR3, as DNA: TGTGCCAGCAGTTACGGGGACAGACAAACCATTCAGTACTTC.

This clonotype turned up a few times. This sequence joins TRBV5-1 and TRBJ1-4; 7 positions match TRBD1. This CDR3 has 15 residues. Germline CDR1 SGHRS, CDR2 YFSETQ. Trimming took 4 bases from V and 8 from J; bases not matched to a gene: 11. In DNA, the CDR3 is TGCGCCAGCAGCCCCGGCGGGACAGCGGGGGAAAAACTGTTTTTT. As protein: CASSPGGTAGEKLFF.

This clonotype was detected only a few times. The rearrangement joins TRBV20-1 to TRBJ2-3, with D possibly TRBD2 on 6 matching bases. The CDR3 covers 15 residues. Between the trimmed V and J ends, which lost 0 bases and 6 bases, there was a span of 16 bases. The germline CDR1 and CDR2 sequences are DFQATT and SNEGSKA (reference sequence). In DNA, the CDR3 is TGCAGTGCTAGAGATTCCGGGGGACGTCTGGATACGCAGTATTTT. Protein product: CSARDSGGRLDTQYF.

This clonotype has only a few counts. This chain connects TRBV6-5 to TRBJ1-2; 8 bases map to TRBD1. The CDR3 sequence is 13 residues long. Germline V gene sequence: CDR1 MNHEY, CDR2 SVGAGI. V was pared by 2 bases and J by 8 bases, with 4 bases of the junction left unmatched. The CDR3 DNA reads as TGTGCCAGCAGTTACGACAGGGGTAAAGGCTACACCTTC. The encoded protein is CASSYDRGKGYTF.

The chain employs TRBV5-6 and TRBJ1-5; 9 bases fit TRBD1. V shed 0 bases and J 5 bases; nucleotides not matched to a gene: 3. Germline assignment: CDR1 SGHDT and CDR2 YYEEEE. The CDR3 runs 15 residues. The CDR3 nucleotides are TGTGCCAGCAGCTTGGGGGGACAGGGACATCAGCCCCAGCATTTT. As protein: CASSLGGQGHQPQHF.

This rearrangement joins TRBV5-1 to TRBJ2-1; 7 bases are a match to TRBD1. Losses at the gene ends were 4 bases for V and 5 bases for J; bases not matched to a gene: 6. CDR1 SGHRS and CDR2 YFSETQ come from the germline V gene. The CDR3 length is 14 residues. The CDR3 nucleotides read TGCGCCAGCAGCCCAACGACAGGGAACAATGAGCAGTTCTTC. Protein: CASSPTTGNNEQFF.

The V call is TRBV20-1, the J call TRBJ1-3; D ambiguous. Germline lookup yields CDR1 DFQATT and CDR2 SNEGSKA (reference sequence). The CDR3 consists of 13 residues. V was pared by 0 bases and J by 4 bases, with 7 bases between. The CDR3 loop reads CSARDRHGNTIYF. Written as DNA, the CDR3 is TGCAGTGCTAGAGACAGACACGGAAACACCATATATTTT.

This clonotype was found many times. The chain uses TRBV4-3 and TRBJ1-1, with D perhaps TRBD1 (5 bases). V was cut by 0 bases and J by 4 bases, with 6 bases left in between. The CDR3 is 13 amino acids. Germline CDR1 reads LGHNA; CDR2 reads YSLEER. CDR3 protein: CASSQDGATEAFF. Written as DNA, the CDR3 is TGCGCCAGCAGCCAAGATGGGGCCACTGAAGCTTTCTTT.

This clonotype turned up a few times. The rearrangement joins TRBV12-3 or TRBV12-4 to TRBJ1-2; D gene uncertain. The CDR3 consists of 13 residues. Deletions cut 5 bases from V and 5 bases from J, with 12 bases between. The CDR3 sequence: CASSPQRKYGYTF. The CDR3 region has the DNA TGTGCCAGCAGTCCCCAGCGCAAATATGGCTACACCTTC.

The V call is TRBV5-1, the J call TRBJ2-5; a possible D gene is TRBD1 (6 bases). V gave up 4 bases and J gave up 1 base, with 11 bases separating them. This CDR3 has 14 amino acids. Germline CDR1 and CDR2: SGHRS and YFSETQ. The CDR3 reads CASSTHRAQETQYF. CDR3 sequence (DNA): TGCGCCAGCAGCACCCACAGGGCCCAAGAGACCCAGTACTTC.

In its sample, this clonotype was seen a few times. The rearrangement joins TRBV5-1 to TRBJ1-4; D remains ambiguous. Trimming cost V 0 bases and J 4 bases, with 16 bases left between them. The CDR3 loop spans 17 amino acids. Per germline, CDR1 SGHRS and CDR2 YFSETQ. Here the CDR3 reads CASSLAEPYPINEKLFF. Here the CDR3 DNA reads TGCGCCAGCAGCTTGGCCGAGCCATATCCCATTAATGAAAAACTGTTTTTT. Complete variable domain (other parts from reference TRBV5-1 and TRBJ1-4): KAGVTQTPRYLIKTRGQQVTLSCSPISGHRSVSWYQQTPGQGLQFLFEYFSETQRNKGNFPGRFSGRQFSNSRSEMNVSTLELGDSALYLCASSLAEPYPINEKLFFGSGTQLSVL.

The sample holds a few counts of this clonotype. The rearrangement uses TRBV7-2 and TRBJ1-5; 8 bases are a match to TRBD1. CDR3 length equals 17 residues. Germline V gene sequence: CDR1 SGHTA, CDR2 FQGNSA. Trimming cost V 1 base and J 3 bases; bases outside gene matches: 8. CDR3 protein: CASSLVAGGDSNQPQHF. The CDR3 DNA reads as TGTGCCAGCAGCTTAGTGGCAGGGGGCGATTCCAATCAGCCCCAGCATTTT.

This clonotype was seen repeatedly, ten times or more. DNA of the CDR3: TGTGCCAGCAGCGTAGCTCCTAAGGGGTACACCGGGGAGCTGTTTTTT. It codes for CASSVAPKGYTGELFF. The chain employs TRBV9 and TRBJ2-2, with D perhaps matching TRBD1 (5 bases). Germline CDR1 reads SGDLS; CDR2 reads YYNGEE. V was shortened by 0 bases and J by 3 bases, with 12 bases between the two germline ends. This CDR3 has 16 amino acids.

This clonotype has more than one count but fewer than ten. The V and J genes are TRBV7-2 and TRBJ2-7; 14 bases line up with TRBD2. The CDR3 loop spans 17 amino acids. CDR1 SGHTA and CDR2 FQGNSA come from the germline V gene. V lost 5 bases to trimming and J lost 2 bases; unmatched junction nucleotides: 8. The CDR3 sequence: CASSRGLAGGLAYEQYF. The CDR3 nucleotides read TGTGCCAGCAGCCGCGGACTAGCGGGAGGTTTAGCCTACGAGCAGTACTTC.

The genes are TRBV9 and TRBJ2-1, with 13 bases matching TRBD2. Germline-derived CDR1 and CDR2 are SGDLS and YYNGEE. The CDR3 consists of 17 residues. V shed 2 bases and J 8 bases; nucleotides not matched to a gene: 10. The CDR3 DNA reads TGTGCCAGCAGCGTCACAAGCTCGGGACTAGCGGGGTATGAGCAGTTCTTC. Translated, it gives CASSVTSSGLAGYEQFF.

The table lists this clonotype with a few counts. V and J are TRBV10-3 and TRBJ2-2, with 8 bases identical to TRBD1. The J segment lost 7 bases and the V segment lost 2 bases, leaving 6 bases of the junction unmatched. Germline V gene data show CDR1 as ENHRY and CDR2 as SYGVKD. CDR3 length: 15 amino acids. The CDR3, as DNA: TGTGCCATCAGTGAGGAGCAGGGGGCGATCGGGGAGCTGTTTTTT. It is translated as CAISEEQGAIGELFF.

This clonotype was found a few times. The chain carries TRBV20-1 and TRBJ1-1; TRBD1 aligns across 8 bases. Per germline, CDR1 DFQATT and CDR2 SNEGSKA (reference sequence). The V segment lost 0 bases and the J segment 5 bases; nucleotides outside the gene matches: 14. This CDR3 region has 17 residues. This CDR3 reads CSARDRAGGTLGTEAFF. CDR3 in DNA: TGCAGTGCTAGAGATCGGGCAGGGGGCACCTTGGGGACTGAAGCTTTCTTT.

This clonotype was seen ten or more times. This chain joins TRBV6-5 and TRBJ1-1; no clear D gene. The germline V and J ends were trimmed by 2 bases and 8 bases, with 9 bases remaining between them. CDR1 is MNHEY and CDR2 is SVGAGI in the germline V gene. The CDR3 runs 12 residues. The CDR3 spells CASSYGTGEAFF. The DNA of the CDR3 is TGTGCCAGCAGTTACGGAACGGGGGAAGCTTTCTTT.

A few counts support this clonotype. CDR3 bases: TGTGCCAGCAGCTTGTATAGCGAGGGTAAAAACATTCAGTACTTC. It encodes CASSLYSEGKNIQYF. This chain links TRBV5-5 with TRBJ2-4, with D possibly being TRBD2 (5 bases). The CDR3 is 15 residues long. V lost 1 base to trimming and J lost 4 bases, with 12 bases between them. The germline CDR1 and CDR2 sequences are SGHKS and YYEKEE (reference sequence). Using reference TRBV5-5 and TRBJ2-4 for the parts outside the CDR3, the full variable domain is DAGVTQSPTHLIKTRGQQVTLRCSPISGHKSVSWYQQVLGQGPQFIFQYYEKEERGRGNFPDRFSARQFPNYSSELNVNALLLGDSALYLCASSLYSEGKNIQYFGAGTRLSVL.

This clonotype was recorded at least ten times. The rearrangement links TRBV5-1 to TRBJ2-5; D unclear. CDR1 and CDR2 (germline): SGHRS, YFSETQ. V shed 0 bases and J shed 4 bases, with 7 bases lying between them. CDR3 length equals 13 residues. The CDR3 DNA sequence: TGCGCCAGCAGCTTGGTACCAGGAGAGACCCAGTACTTC. This sequence encodes CASSLVPGETQYF.

This clonotype was counted a few times. The V gene is TRBV12-3 or TRBV12-4, the J gene TRBJ1-1; TRBD1 agrees at 8 bases. J gave up 4 bases and V 7 bases, and 8 bases lay outside the gene matches. The CDR3 has 14 amino acids. CDR3 sequence: CASTRSGQGTEAFF. Here the CDR3 DNA reads TGTGCCAGCACCCGATCCGGACAGGGCACTGAAGCTTTCTTT.